The 4 T cell receptor beta chains below all came from one sample that was sequenced in a study of T cell repertoires in cytomegalovirus infection. TCRdb independently ran MiXCR on the reads; one entry per CDR3 protein. The table lists 370,000 or so distinct CDR3 sequences, about 35% of them singletons. These TCRs' antigens remain unknown. This material consisted of cultured PBMCs, taken from culture after CMV antigen stimulation. These receptor sequences come from a human donor in good health (CMV status not recorded). Some clones in this sample may be carry-over from other donors' samples.

This clonotype turned up a few times. V is TRBV6-2 or TRBV6-3 and J is TRBJ2-7; 9 nucleotides agree with TRBD2. V was pared by 6 bases and J by 2 bases, with 14 bases of the junction left unmatched. The germline V gene has CDR1 MNHEY and CDR2 SVGEGT. This CDR3 spans 17 amino acids. The CDR3 DNA follows: TGTGCCAGCAGCCCAGGCTCTAGCGGGACTTTCACCTACGAGCAGTACTTC. Its translation: CASSPGSSGTFTYEQYF.

V is TRBV12-5 and J is TRBJ2-2, with D maybe TRBD2 (6 bases). The CDR3 loop spans 14 amino acids. The germline V gene encodes CDR1 LGHNT and CDR2 FRNRAP. Trimming removed 3 bases from V and 4 bases from J, with 9 bases in between. The CDR3 nucleotides read TGTGCTAGTGGTTTCGGGGGTAGCACCGGGGAGCTGTTTTTT. Its protein is CASGFGGSTGELFF.

This clonotype came up once. The V gene is TRBV6-5, the J gene TRBJ1-1, with D hard to call. The CDR3 runs to 15 residues. V lost 6 bases, J lost 6 bases, and 20 bases lay in between. From germline, CDR1 is MNHEY and CDR2 SVGAGI. This chain's CDR3 is CASRKSSGREPEAFF. The DNA for the CDR3 is TGTGCCAGCAGAAAGAGCTCCGGGAGGGAACCTGAAGCTTTCTTT.

This clonotype showed up just a few times. CDR3: CASSLEGGADQPQHF. In DNA form, the CDR3 reads TGTGCCAGCAGCTTAGAAGGCGGGGCGGATCAGCCCCAGCATTTT. The chain couples TRBV7-2 to TRBJ1-5, with D possibly being TRBD1 (5 bases). Trimming pared 1 base from V and 5 bases from J, leaving 12 bases between. Germline V lookup: CDR1 SGHTA, CDR2 FQGNSA. CDR3 length: 15 residues.